Below, 29 T cell receptor beta chains from the same sample are listed, as sequenced in a study of T-cell memory formation after mild COVID-19. TCRdb re-called the 5' RACE reads through MiXCR, storing one row per CDR3 protein. This sample carries approximately 88,000 distinct CDR3 sequences, around 27% of them seen once, and the ten largest clones take under 45%. The sequenced sample was PBMCs or a T cell subset sorted from them (not recorded which). These receptors originate from a man between 18 and 35 years old who had mild COVID-19 (a few samples of this study predate the infection). Cell type and time point are not known.

Many counts were recorded for this clonotype. This sequence may be a read error, since a much larger clone differs from it by one base. The chain couples TRBV4-2 to TRBJ2-1; 13 bases fit TRBD2. The CDR3 has 15 residues. Germline CDR1 reads LGHNA; CDR2 reads YNFKEQ. V lost 2 bases and J lost 6; bases outside the gene matches: 1. The chain's CDR3 is CASSQTSGGANEQFF. Here the CDR3 DNA reads TGTGCCAGCAGCCAAACTAGCGGGGGGGCCAATGAGCAGTTCTTC.

The chain has TRBV4-2 and TRBJ2-5; 14 nucleotides match TRBD2. Trimming at V came to 2 bases and at J to 4 bases, leaving 3 bases not matched to a gene. This CDR3 contains 16 residues. The germline V gene has CDR1 LGHNA and CDR2 YNFKEQ. The CDR3 loop reads CASSQRLAGGPETQYF. DNA for the CDR3: TGTGCCAGCAGCCAACGACTAGCGGGGGGGCCAGAGACCCAGTACTTC.

This sequence joins TRBV19 and TRBJ2-3; TRBD2 agrees at 8 bases. J lost 4 bases, V lost 10 bases, and 13 bases had no gene match. Germline CDR1 reads LNHDA; CDR2 reads SQIVND (reference sequence). CDR3 length: 15 residues. In DNA form, the CDR3 reads TGTGCCACCACCCTTCGGGCGGGGGGTGCAGATACGCAGTATTTT. Protein sequence: CATTLRAGGADTQYF.

This clonotype was recorded a few times. The gene calls are TRBV5-1 and TRBJ2-1; D not certain. Germline V gene data show CDR1 as SGHRS and CDR2 as YFSETQ. The CDR3 has 14 amino acids. V gave up 0 bases and J gave up 7 bases, with 11 bases separating them. CDR3: CASSLEEALNEQFF. Here the CDR3 DNA reads TGCGCCAGCAGCTTGGAAGAGGCCCTTAATGAGCAGTTCTTC.

The rearrangement links TRBV9 to TRBJ2-2; no clear D gene. CDR1 and CDR2 (germline): SGDLS, YYNGEE. The CDR3 extends over 13 amino acids. The germline V and J ends were trimmed by 0 bases and 6 bases, with 6 bases remaining between them. The CDR3 loop is CASSVEGSGELFF. The CDR3 coding sequence is TGTGCCAGCAGCGTAGAAGGGTCCGGGGAGCTGTTTTTT.

There are a few counts of this clonotype. The chain joins TRBV9 to TRBJ2-3; 14 nucleotides align to TRBD2. This CDR3 region has 17 residues. V trimming: 3 bases; J trimming: 4 bases; junction bases outside the gene matches: 7. Germline CDR1 SGDLS, CDR2 YYNGEE. In nucleotides, the CDR3 is TGTGCCAGCAGCGCGGGGACGGGACTAGCGGGGGCAGATACGCAGTATTTT. Protein sequence: CASSAGTGLAGADTQYF. The whole variable domain, filled in from reference TRBV9 and TRBJ2-3, reads DSGVTQTPKHLITATGQRVTLRCSPRSGDLSVYWYQQSLDQGLQFLIQYYNGEERAKGNILERFSAQQFPDLHSELNLSSLELGDSALYFCASSAGTGLAGADTQYFGPGTRLTVL.

The chain is built from TRBV6-2 or TRBV6-3 and TRBJ2-7, with D hard to call. This CDR3 is 12 amino acids long. Germline CDR1 is MNHEY and CDR2 is SVGEGT. Trimming stripped 2 bases from V and 4 bases from J, with 6 bases between. The CDR3 sequence: CASSYGYYEQYF. The CDR3 bases are TGTGCCAGCAGTTACGGATATTACGAGCAGTACTTC.

The CDR3 protein is CSVSSWTKGHNEQFF. The CDR3 DNA follows: TGCAGCGTATCATCTTGGACCAAGGGGCACAATGAGCAGTTCTTC. The V call is TRBV29-1, the J call TRBJ2-1, with D perhaps TRBD1 (5 bases). CDR1 and CDR2 from the germline V gene are SQVTM and ANQGSEA. CDR3 length equals 15 residues. Trimming left V 6 bases short and J 5 bases short, with 20 bases between.

The chain has TRBV7-8 and TRBJ2-1, with no clear D. Germline V lookup: CDR1 SGHVS, CDR2 FQNEAQ. Trimming took off 3 bases at V and 4 bases at J, with 4 bases between the two ends. CDR3 length equals 12 residues. DNA for the CDR3: TGTGCCAGCAGCTTTGGATACAATGAGCAGTTCTTC. It yields the protein CASSFGYNEQFF.

This sequence joins TRBV5-1 and TRBJ1-1; 7 bases align to TRBD1. This CDR3 has 15 amino acids. Germline loops: CDR1 SGHRS, CDR2 YFSETQ. V shed 4 bases, J shed 0 bases, and the junction held 6 bases outside the gene matches. CDR3 in DNA: TGCGCCAGCAGCGCGACACAGGGGCTGAACACTGAAGCTTTCTTT. Amino acids: CASSATQGLNTEAFF.

V gene TRBV30 combines with J gene TRBJ2-2; TRBD1 matches 10 bases. Germline trimming cut 4 bases from V and 3 bases from J; bases unmatched to any gene: 2. CDR1 is GTSNPN, CDR2 SVGIG, per germline (reference sequence). The CDR3 is made up of 14 amino acids. The CDR3 DNA sequence: TGTGCCTGGAAAGGGACAGGGGACACCGGGGAGCTGTTTTTT. This sequence encodes CAWKGTGDTGELFF.

This sequence joins TRBV2 and TRBJ1-1; D is unclear. Germline V CDR1 and CDR2: SNHLY, FYNNEI. V was clipped by 3 bases and J by 1 base, with 9 bases between them. This CDR3 region has 14 residues. In DNA form, the CDR3 reads TGTGCCAGCAGTGATTTGGAGGGGAACACTGAAGCTTTCTTT. It yields the protein CASSDLEGNTEAFF.

The chain uses TRBV28 and TRBJ2-1, with no clear D. Germline V gives CDR1 MDHEN, CDR2 SYDVKM. This CDR3 has 13 residues. V was pared by 2 bases and J by 6 bases, with 8 bases between. The CDR3 region is CASSLPGGNEQFF. CDR3 bases: TGTGCCAGCAGTTTACCCGGTGGCAATGAGCAGTTCTTC.

Many counts were recorded for this clonotype. The chain recombines TRBV9 with TRBJ2-3; TRBD2 agrees at 11 bases. The CDR3 length is 17 residues. The V gene's germline CDR1 is SGDLS and CDR2 YYNGEE. The trim removed 0 bases at V and 4 bases at J, leaving 7 bases unmatched. The CDR3 here is CASSVAGSGGAADTQYF. CDR3 DNA sequence: TGTGCCAGCAGCGTAGCGGGTAGCGGGGGGGCCGCAGATACGCAGTATTTT.

The chain carries TRBV6-2 or TRBV6-3 and TRBJ2-1; D tentatively fits TRBD1 or TRBD2 (6 bases each). Germline CDR1 MNHEY, CDR2 SVGEGT. V lost 4 bases and J lost 8, with 18 bases in between. The CDR3 sequence is 15 residues long. The CDR3 reads CASSSPHREVDEQFF. The CDR3 nucleotides are TGTGCCAGCAGTTCCCCGCACAGGGAGGTCGATGAGCAGTTCTTC.

V gene TRBV7-9 combines with J gene TRBJ2-1, with 8 bases fitting TRBD2. Looked up from germline, CDR1 is SEHNR and CDR2 is FQNEAQ (reference sequence). The CDR3 sequence is 15 residues long. With 6 bases clipped from V and 4 bases from J, the junction kept 8 bases outside the gene matches. This CDR3 reads CASRATTGGYNEQFF. CDR3 coding DNA: TGTGCCAGCAGAGCCACTACGGGGGGGTACAATGAGCAGTTCTTC.

The CDR3 reads CASSQSDWDTTSNEKLFF. For the CDR3, the DNA is TGCGCCAGCAGCCAATCTGACTGGGACACCACCTCTAATGAAAAACTGTTTTTT. The chain carries TRBV4-1 and TRBJ1-4; the D gene is possibly TRBD1 (6 bases). The CDR3 loop spans 18 amino acids. Trimming stripped 2 bases from V and 3 bases from J, with 19 bases between. Germline CDR1 is MGHRA and CDR2 is YSYEKL.

This clonotype has only a few counts. The genes are TRBV7-9 and TRBJ2-7, with 10 bases aligning to TRBD1. J lost 9 bases, V lost 4 bases, and 6 bases had no gene match. Germline V lookup: CDR1 SEHNR, CDR2 FQNEAQ (reference sequence). This CDR3 is built from 13 residues. The CDR3, as DNA: TGTGCCAGCAGCTCCCGGGACAGGGGATGGCAGTACGTC. Its protein product is CASSSRDRGWQYV.

This clonotype was recorded a few times. The chain uses TRBV6-2 or TRBV6-3 and TRBJ1-5; D uncertain. V was pared by 5 bases and J by 0 bases, with 5 bases between. The germline gives CDR1 MNHEY, CDR2 SVGEGT. The CDR3 is 13 amino acids. The CDR3 spells CASSPGSNQPQHF. CDR3 coding DNA: TGTGCCAGCAGTCCGGGTAGCAATCAGCCCCAGCATTTT.

The CDR3 here is CASSEEEWVGGTPTEAFF. CDR3 DNA: TGTGCCAGCAGTGAAGAGGAGTGGGTTGGGGGGACGCCCACTGAAGCTTTCTTT. The chain has TRBV6-1 and TRBJ1-1; possibly TRBD1 for D (5 bases). The CDR3 spans 18 residues. Trimming stripped 1 base from V and 4 bases from J, with 22 bases between. The germline gives CDR1 MNHNS, CDR2 SASEGT.

This clonotype has only one observation. The V gene is TRBV5-1, the J gene TRBJ2-1; the match to TRBD1 covers 7 bases. Germline-derived CDR1 and CDR2 are SGHRS and YFSETQ. Losses at the gene ends were 4 bases for V and 2 bases for J; bases not matched to a gene: 6. This CDR3 is 15 amino acids long. CDR3 region: CASSATDRAYNEQFF. In nucleotides, the CDR3 is TGCGCCAGCAGCGCGACCGACAGGGCCTACAATGAGCAGTTCTTC.

The table lists this clonotype with a few counts. The chain is built from TRBV7-3 and TRBJ2-1; 10 nucleotides line up with TRBD2. The CDR3 totals 14 residues. CDR1 is SGHTA, CDR2 FQGTGA, per germline. Unmatched junction bases numbered 8, after V lost 5 bases and J lost 10 bases. The CDR3 loop is CASSLRGSGGEQFF. CDR3 in DNA: TGTGCCAGCAGCCTCCGTGGTAGCGGGGGGGAGCAGTTCTTC.

CDR3 loop: CSVKGETQYF. The CDR3 DNA follows: TGCAGCGTGAAGGGGGAGACCCAGTACTTC. The chain has TRBV29-1 and TRBJ2-5; TRBD1 is a possible D gene (5 bases). This CDR3 has 10 amino acids. Germline loops: CDR1 SQVTM, CDR2 ANQGSEA. Trimming took off 6 bases at V and 5 bases at J, with 7 bases between the two ends.

This clonotype was counted only a few times. The chain recombines TRBV4-2 with TRBJ2-2, with 10 nucleotides matching TRBD2. Per the germline V gene, CDR1 is LGHNA and CDR2 is YNFKEQ. Unmatched junction bases numbered 2, after V lost 8 bases and J lost 2 bases. This CDR3 is 14 amino acids long. CDR3 DNA sequence: TGTGCCAGCTCACTAGCGGGAAACACCGGGGAGCTGTTTTTT. Translation gives CASSLAGNTGELFF.

The chain has TRBV28 and TRBJ1-5; no clear D. Germline CDR1 MDHEN, CDR2 SYDVKM. V lost 2 bases to trimming and J lost 7 bases, with 3 bases between them. The CDR3 contains 11 residues. The CDR3 bases are TGTGCCAGCAGTTTAAGGCAGCCCCAGCATTTT. Amino acid sequence: CASSLRQPQHF.

This clonotype turned up a few times. CDR3 sequence reads: CSVEDLGGHGNTIYF. CDR3 sequence (DNA): TGCAGCGTTGAAGATCTTGGCGGGCATGGAAACACCATATATTTT. The chain joins TRBV29-1 to TRBJ1-3, with D hard to call. The germline V and J ends were trimmed by 0 bases and 3 bases, with 12 bases remaining between them. Germline CDR1 and CDR2: SQVTM and ANQGSEA. The CDR3 covers 15 residues.

J is TRBJ2-5 and V is TRBV6-2 or TRBV6-3; 10 bases fit TRBD2. The CDR3 is made up of 14 amino acids. Germline V gene data show CDR1 as MNHEY and CDR2 as SVGEGT. V gave up 6 bases and J gave up 5 bases; unmatched junction bases: 6. The CDR3 bases are TGTGCCAGCAGGGCTAGCGGGGGTCTTGAGACCCAGTACTTC. This codes for CASRASGGLETQYF.

This chain joins TRBV6-4 and TRBJ2-3, with D unclear. From germline, CDR1 is MRHNA and CDR2 SNTAGT. Trimming removed 4 bases from V and 5 bases from J, with 16 bases in between. This CDR3 has 15 residues. The CDR3 here is CASSVAVGGEDTQYF. In DNA form, the CDR3 reads TGTGCCAGCAGTGTTGCTGTTGGCGGCGAAGATACGCAGTATTTT.

A few counts support this clonotype. This sequence joins TRBV20-1 and TRBJ2-7, with TRBD2 identical over 11 bases. CDR1 is DFQATT and CDR2 is SNEGSKA in the germline V gene (reference sequence). Trimming at V came to 2 bases and at J to 2 bases, leaving 11 bases not matched to a gene. This CDR3 is 17 amino acids long. The CDR3 protein is CSARSPELAGGPYEQYV. The CDR3, as DNA: TGCAGTGCTAGAAGTCCGGAGCTAGCGGGGGGCCCCTACGAGCAGTACGTC.